This T cell receptor (beta chain) derives from a study of blood T cells in healthy people across ages (dated by TCRdb to between 2014 and 2016). With respect to the entire study: In model experiments, roughly one uniquely barcoded TCR beta cDNA molecule per two T cells was captured by template switching. Donors were grouped into four age groups: young (average approximately 16 years), middle-aged (around 39), aged (about 60) and long-lived (82). To avoid experimental bias, donors of different ages were spread randomly across the sequencing lanes. Using the same blood draw, the study looked at two additional independent replicas of 1 million unique cDNA reads for two donors, one aged 18 to 29 and the other aged 80 or older. Using deep sequencing normalized with unique cDNA molecular identifiers, the study measured how TCR beta repertoire diversity changes with age. The paper as a whole reports these results and caveats: Observed TCR beta diversity correlated strongly with the percentage of naive T cells measured by flow cytometry. Compared with the aged group, the long-lived group had more naive CD4+ T cells, fewer expanded clones and increased TCR diversity, suggesting age selection. Conclusive comparison of naive and antigen-experienced compartments was prevented by the profiling of bulk unsorted PBMCs. Observed TCR beta diversity per million T cells fell roughly linearly with age, and a significant reduction was already apparent by age about 36. Estimates of total diversity based on one million sequenced T cells were considered lower bounds and underestimates. Donor CMV infection status was unknown, potentially confounding age-related changes in expanded clonotypes.

Library construction relied on 5' RACE. Sequencer: Illumina HiSeq 2500. A second PCR of roughly 6 to 11 cycles was run with a J-beta primer mix and a sample-barcoded 5' primer. A unique molecular identifier was introduced onto each TCR beta cDNA molecule by a template-switch 5' adaptor carrying 12 random nucleotides. Each sample yielded at least 2.5 million CDR3-containing paired-end reads. First-strand cDNA synthesis was performed from all RNA using the Mint cDNA synthesis kit, with priming by a TRBC-specific oligonucleotide. All cDNA was treated with uracil-DNA glycosylase and then went through a first 18-cycle PCR with the universal primers M1SS and BC2_uni_R. The authors' analysis ran thus. Normalization of each sample was performed by random selection of 1 million high-quality reads, each carrying a distinct molecular identifier. Instead of being binned into consensus sequences, reads with shared molecular identifiers were discarded. MiTCR, set to a Q25 quality threshold and the strictest error-elimination algorithm, was used for CDR3 identification, clonotype clustering and error correction. A nonparametric unseen species model using Euler transformation provided a lower-bound estimate of total TCR beta diversity. The public reads were reanalyzed by TCRdb: fastp trimming at Q25, MiXCR alignment, in-frame beta chains only. Each record represents a unique CDR3 protein, reported with the most common genes and DNA among its rows. For this entry, the V and J calls and clone size follow TCRdb and not the study's own pipeline. The sample data list 1.6 million or so distinct CDR3 sequences, and roughly a third of these were observed just once. Roughly 12% of the sample is taken by the ten largest.

Details on this clonotype: The clone's antigen remains unknown. No much larger clone exists at a distance of one base, and base qualities are not known.

Donors were 39 systemically healthy Caucasian individuals from Russia aged roughly 6 to 90 years. Each donor gave ten milliliters of peripheral blood, drawn into EDTA-treated Vacutainer tubes. Ficoll-Paque density-gradient centrifugation was used to isolate PBMCs, with at least 6.5 million per sample. Trizol reagent was used to extract total RNA from the PBMCs, yielding at least 5 micrograms per sample. For every donor, an aliquot of PBMCs went through flow cytometry to measure the percentages of naive CD45RAhigh/CD27high T cells. This clonotype was obtained from a woman in her twenties or thirties in good health. Sequencing was performed on blood.

The CDR3 loop reads CSARRGYGGRGYNEQFF. Read as DNA, the sequence is TGCAGTGCTAGAAGGGGTTATGGGGGGAGAGGCTACAATGAGCAGTTCTTC. The chain is made from TRBV20-1 and TRBJ2-1, with a weak D call of TRBD2 (6 bases match). CDR3 length: 17 amino acids, cysteine to phenylalanine. The read is trimmed to its CDR3 DNA, 51 bases read in frame from base 1. The germline V gene (reference sequence) sets CDR1 to DFQATT and CDR2 to SNEGSKA. A distance of 20 bases separates the germline ends of V and J, which lose 2 bases and 3 bases respectively.